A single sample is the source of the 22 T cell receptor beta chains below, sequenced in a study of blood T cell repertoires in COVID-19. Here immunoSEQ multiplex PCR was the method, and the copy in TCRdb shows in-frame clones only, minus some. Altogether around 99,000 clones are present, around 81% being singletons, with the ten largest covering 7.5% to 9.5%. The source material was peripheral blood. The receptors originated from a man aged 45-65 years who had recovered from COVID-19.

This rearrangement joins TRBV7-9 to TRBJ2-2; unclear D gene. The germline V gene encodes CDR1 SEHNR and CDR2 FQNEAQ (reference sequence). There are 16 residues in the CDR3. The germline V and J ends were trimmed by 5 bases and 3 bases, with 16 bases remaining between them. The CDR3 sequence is CASSRTGAIDTGELFF. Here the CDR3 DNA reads TGTGCCAGCAGCCGCACCGGAGCGATCGACACCGGGGAGCTGTTTTTT.

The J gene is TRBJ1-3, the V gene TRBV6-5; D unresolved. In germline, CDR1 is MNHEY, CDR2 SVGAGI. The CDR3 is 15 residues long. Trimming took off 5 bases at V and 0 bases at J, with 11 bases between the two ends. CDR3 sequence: CASSLDTYSGNTIYF. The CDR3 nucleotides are TGTGCCAGCAGTCTCGACACCTACTCTGGAAACACCATATATTTT.

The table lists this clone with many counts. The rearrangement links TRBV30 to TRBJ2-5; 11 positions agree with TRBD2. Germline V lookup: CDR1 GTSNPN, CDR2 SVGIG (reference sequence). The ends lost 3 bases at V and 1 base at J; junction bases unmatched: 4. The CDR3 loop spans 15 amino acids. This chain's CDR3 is CAWSQLAGAQETQYF. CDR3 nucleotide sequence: TGTGCCTGGAGCCAACTAGCGGGGGCCCAAGAGACCCAGTACTTC. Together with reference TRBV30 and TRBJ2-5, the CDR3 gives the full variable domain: SQTIHQWPATLVQPVGSPLSLECTVEGTSNPNLYWYRQAAGRGLQLLFYSVGIGQISSEVPQNLSASRPQDRQFILSSKKLLLSDSGFYLCAWSQLAGAQETQYFGPGTRLLVL.

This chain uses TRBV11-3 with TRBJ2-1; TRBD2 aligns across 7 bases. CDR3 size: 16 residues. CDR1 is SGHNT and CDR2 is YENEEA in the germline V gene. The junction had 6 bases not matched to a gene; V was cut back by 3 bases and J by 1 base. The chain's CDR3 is CASSLGGQKSYNEQFF. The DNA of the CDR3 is TGTGCCAGCAGCTTGGGAGGGCAGAAGTCCTACAATGAGCAGTTCTTC.

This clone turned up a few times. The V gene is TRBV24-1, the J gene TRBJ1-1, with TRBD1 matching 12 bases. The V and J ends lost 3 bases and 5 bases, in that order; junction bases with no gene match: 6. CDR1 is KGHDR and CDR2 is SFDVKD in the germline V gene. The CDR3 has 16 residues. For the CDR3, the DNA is TGTGCCACCAGTGATAGGGACAGGGGGCTGCGGACTGAAGCTTTCTTT. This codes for CATSDRDRGLRTEAFF.

The CDR3 nucleotides are TGTGCCAGTACAGGGGATCCCGGGCGTCGCTCCTACAATGAGCAGTTCTTC. Its protein is CASTGDPGRRSYNEQFF. The genes are TRBV19 and TRBJ2-1; D may be TRBD1 (6 bases). CDR1 LNHDA and CDR2 SQIVND come from the germline V gene (reference sequence). This CDR3 has 17 amino acids. Trimming shortened V by 7 bases and J by 0 bases, and 19 bases separated the two germline ends.

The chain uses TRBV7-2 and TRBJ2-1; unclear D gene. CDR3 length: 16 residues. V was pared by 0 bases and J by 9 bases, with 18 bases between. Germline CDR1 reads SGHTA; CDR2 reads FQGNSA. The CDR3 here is CASSLAEVPRRSEQFF. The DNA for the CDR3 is TGTGCCAGCAGCTTAGCAGAGGTTCCTCGTCGTAGTGAGCAGTTCTTC. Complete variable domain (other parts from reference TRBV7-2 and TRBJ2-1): GAGVSQSPSNKVTEKGKDVELRCDPISGHTALYWYRQSLGQGLEFLIYFQGNSAPDKSGLPSDRFSAERTGGSVSTLTIQRTQQEDSAVYLCASSLAEVPRRSEQFFGPGTRLTVL.

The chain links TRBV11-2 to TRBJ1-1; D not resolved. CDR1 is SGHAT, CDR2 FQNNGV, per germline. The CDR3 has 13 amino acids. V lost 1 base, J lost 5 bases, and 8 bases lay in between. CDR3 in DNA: TGTGCCAGCAGCTTAGCCCTCGGGACTGAAGCTTTCTTT. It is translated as CASSLALGTEAFF.

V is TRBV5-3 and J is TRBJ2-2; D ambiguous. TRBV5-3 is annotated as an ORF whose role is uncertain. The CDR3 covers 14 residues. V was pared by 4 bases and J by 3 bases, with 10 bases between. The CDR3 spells CARSRSRYTGELFF. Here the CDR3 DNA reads TGTGCCAGAAGCCGTTCGCGCTACACCGGGGAGCTGTTTTTT.

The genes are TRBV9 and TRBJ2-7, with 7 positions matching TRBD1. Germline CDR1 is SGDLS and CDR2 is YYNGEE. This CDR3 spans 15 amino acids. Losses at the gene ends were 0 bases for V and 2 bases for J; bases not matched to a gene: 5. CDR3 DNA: TGTGCCAGCAGCGTAGCTCCTGGACAGGCCTACGAGCAGTACTTC. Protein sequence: CASSVAPGQAYEQYF. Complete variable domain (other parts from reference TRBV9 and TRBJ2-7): DSGVTQTPKHLITATGQRVTLRCSPRSGDLSVYWYQQSLDQGLQFLIQYYNGEERAKGNILERFSAQQFPDLHSELNLSSLELGDSALYFCASSVAPGQAYEQYFGPGTRLTVT.

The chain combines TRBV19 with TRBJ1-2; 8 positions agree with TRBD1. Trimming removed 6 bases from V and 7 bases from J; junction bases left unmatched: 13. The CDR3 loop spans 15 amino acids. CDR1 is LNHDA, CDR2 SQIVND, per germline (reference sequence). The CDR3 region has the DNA TGTGCCAGTAGGTCGTCGGACAGGGAGGCCCTTGGCTACACCTTC. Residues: CASRSSDREALGYTF.

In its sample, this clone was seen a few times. The CDR3: CAWKKLVGGDGELFF. CDR3 nucleotide sequence: TGTGCCTGGAAAAAACTTGTGGGGGGGGACGGGGAGCTGTTTTTT. The chain employs TRBV30 and TRBJ2-2; TRBD2 aligns across 7 bases. The CDR3 length is 15 residues. CDR1 and CDR2 (germline): GTSNPN, SVGIG (reference sequence). The J segment lost 7 bases and the V segment lost 4 bases, leaving 12 bases of the junction unmatched.

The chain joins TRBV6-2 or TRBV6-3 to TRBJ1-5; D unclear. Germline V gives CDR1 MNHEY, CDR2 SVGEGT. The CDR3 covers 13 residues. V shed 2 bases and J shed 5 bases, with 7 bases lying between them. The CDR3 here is CASSYDRDQPQHF. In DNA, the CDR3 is TGTGCCAGCAGTTACGATCGGGATCAGCCCCAGCATTTT.

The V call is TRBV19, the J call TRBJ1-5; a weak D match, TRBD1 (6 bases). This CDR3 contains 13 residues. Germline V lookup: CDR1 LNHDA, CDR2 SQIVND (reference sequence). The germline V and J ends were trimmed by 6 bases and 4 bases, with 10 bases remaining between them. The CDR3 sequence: CASRTRGNQPQHF. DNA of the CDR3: TGTGCCAGTAGAACCAGGGGAAATCAGCCCCAGCATTTT.

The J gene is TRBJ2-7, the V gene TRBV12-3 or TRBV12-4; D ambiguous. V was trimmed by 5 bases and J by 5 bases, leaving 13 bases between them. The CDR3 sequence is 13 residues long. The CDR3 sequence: CASSLVQVNEQYF. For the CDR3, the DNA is TGTGCCAGCAGTCTCGTTCAGGTAAACGAGCAGTACTTC.

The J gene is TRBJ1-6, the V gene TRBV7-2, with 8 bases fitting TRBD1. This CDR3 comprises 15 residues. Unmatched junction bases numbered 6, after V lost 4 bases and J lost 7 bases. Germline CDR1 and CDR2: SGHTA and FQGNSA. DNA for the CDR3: TGTGCCAGCAGCTCCCAGACAGGGGACAATTCACCCCTCCACTTT. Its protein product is CASSSQTGDNSPLHF.

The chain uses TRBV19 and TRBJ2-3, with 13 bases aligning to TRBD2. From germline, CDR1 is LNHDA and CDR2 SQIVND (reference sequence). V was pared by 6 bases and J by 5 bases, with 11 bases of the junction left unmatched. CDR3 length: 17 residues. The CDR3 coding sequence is TGTGCCAGTAGCCGAATACGACTAGCGGGAGGCGGAGATACGCAGTATTTT. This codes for CASSRIRLAGGGDTQYF.

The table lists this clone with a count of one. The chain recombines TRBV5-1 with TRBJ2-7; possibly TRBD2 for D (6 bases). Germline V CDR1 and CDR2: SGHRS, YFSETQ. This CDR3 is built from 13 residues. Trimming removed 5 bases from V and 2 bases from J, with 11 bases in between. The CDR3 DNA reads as TGCGCCAGCAGTGCGGGGCTACCCTACGAGCAGTACTTC. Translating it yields CASSAGLPYEQYF.

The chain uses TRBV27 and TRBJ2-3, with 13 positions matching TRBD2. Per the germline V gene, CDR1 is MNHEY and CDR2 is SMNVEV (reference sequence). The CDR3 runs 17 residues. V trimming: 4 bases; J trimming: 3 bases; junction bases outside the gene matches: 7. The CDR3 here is CASSSLAGGRFTDTQYF. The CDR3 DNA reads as TGTGCCAGCAGTTCACTAGCGGGAGGGAGGTTTACAGATACGCAGTATTTT.

CDR3 loop: CASSRFGELFF. In DNA form, the CDR3 reads TGTGCCAGCAGCCGTTTCGGGGAGCTGTTTTTT. The chain employs TRBV7-9 and TRBJ2-2, with D unresolved. Trimming left V 5 bases short and J 7 bases short, with 5 bases between. The CDR3 spans 11 residues. The V gene's germline CDR1 is SEHNR and CDR2 FQNEAQ (reference sequence). The full variable domain, completed using reference TRBV7-9 and TRBJ2-2, is DTGVSQNPRHKITKRGQNVTFRCDPISEHNRLYWYRQTLGQGPEFLTYFQNEAQLEKSRLLSDRFSAERPKGSFSTLEIQRTEQGDSAMYLCASSRFGELFFGEGSRLTVL.

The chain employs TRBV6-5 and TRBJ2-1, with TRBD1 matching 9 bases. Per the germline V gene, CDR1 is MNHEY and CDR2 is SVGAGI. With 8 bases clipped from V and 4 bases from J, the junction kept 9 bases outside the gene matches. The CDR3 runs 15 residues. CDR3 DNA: TGTGCCAGCCTTCCCGGGACAGGGAGGTACAATGAGCAGTTCTTC. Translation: CASLPGTGRYNEQFF.

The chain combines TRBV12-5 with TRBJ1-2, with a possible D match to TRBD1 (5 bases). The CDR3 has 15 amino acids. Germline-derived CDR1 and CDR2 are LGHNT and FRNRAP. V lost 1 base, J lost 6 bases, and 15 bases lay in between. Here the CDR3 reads CASGLGGAVPHGYTF. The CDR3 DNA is TGTGCTAGTGGTTTGGGTGGGGCGGTACCCCATGGCTACACCTTC.